These 14 T cell receptor beta chains share one sample of origin, sequenced in a study of CD8 T cells in Susac syndrome. Reverse transcription of 0.5 to 1 ug RNA was performed with random hexamers. TCRdb re-derived calls from the immunoSEQ multiplex PCR reads in MiXCR, one entry per CDR3 protein. Among about 150,000 distinct CDR3 sequences listed, about 90% were seen once. The sequencing input was CD4+ T cells from PBMCs. Receptor source: a human donor in good health.

This clonotype appeared once. V is TRBV6-6 and J is TRBJ1-6; TRBD1 is a possible D gene (5 bases). From germline, CDR1 is MNHNY and CDR2 SVGAGI (reference sequence). This CDR3 has 14 amino acids. The V gene lost 0 bases and the J gene lost 9 bases, with 9 bases spanning the gap. CDR3 residues: CASSYSGGSSPLHF. DNA for the CDR3: TGTGCCAGCAGTTACTCGGGGGGATCTTCACCCCTCCACTTT.

The V call is TRBV18, the J call TRBJ1-5; no clear D. This CDR3 has 15 amino acids. Trimming pared 2 bases from V and 0 bases from J, leaving 8 bases between. Germline V gene lookup returns CDR1 KGHSH and CDR2 LQKENI. Here the CDR3 reads CASSPYPYSNQPQHF. The DNA of the CDR3 is TGTGCCAGCTCACCATACCCATATAGCAATCAGCCCCAGCATTTT.

The chain joins TRBV13 to TRBJ2-7; D is tentatively TRBD1 or TRBD2 (6 bases each). Germline assignment: CDR1 PRHDT and CDR2 FYEKMQ (reference sequence). V was cut by 3 bases and J by 2 bases, with 11 bases left in between. The CDR3 length is 14 residues. The CDR3 coding sequence is TGTGCCAGCAGCTTTCGGGGGCCAACCTACGAGCAGTACTTC. It codes for CASSFRGPTYEQYF.

This chain uses TRBV4-3 with TRBJ2-7; the D gene is possibly TRBD2 (7 bases). Germline V lookup: CDR1 LGHNA, CDR2 YSLEER. Trimming shortened V by 0 bases and J by 3 bases, and 24 bases separated the two germline ends. CDR3 size: 19 residues. This chain's CDR3 is CASSQEPRGGVRARYEQYF. The CDR3 DNA reads as TGCGCCAGCAGCCAAGAACCAAGGGGGGGGGTCCGAGCCCGCTACGAGCAGTACTTC.

The chain employs TRBV30 and TRBJ2-3, with D perhaps TRBD2 (6 bases). The CDR3 sequence is 14 residues long. Germline loops: CDR1 GTSNPN, CDR2 SVGIG (reference sequence). Trimming left V 0 bases short and J 6 bases short, with 13 bases between. DNA of the CDR3: TGTGCCTGGAGTGTCAGCGGGCCTCGGGATACGCAGTATTTT. Its protein is CAWSVSGPRDTQYF.

The chain joins TRBV5-1 to TRBJ2-1; 11 nucleotides align to TRBD2. The CDR3 consists of 16 residues. The V segment lost 0 bases and the J segment 3 bases; nucleotides outside the gene matches: 2. CDR1 and CDR2 (germline): SGHRS, YFSETQ. For the CDR3, the DNA is TGCGCCAGCAGCTTGGGACTAGCGGGACACTACAATGAGCAGTTCTTC. It translates to CASSLGLAGHYNEQFF.

This clonotype was seen once. This sequence joins TRBV15 and TRBJ1-2; D uncertain. Looked up from germline, CDR1 is LNHNV and CDR2 is YYDKDF (reference sequence). CDR3 length: 13 amino acids. With 3 bases removed from V and 4 bases from J, the gap between germline ends came to 9 bases. The DNA of the CDR3 is TGTGCCACCAGCAGGCCAGGAGTCTATGGCTACACCTTC. Protein sequence: CATSRPGVYGYTF.

The CDR3 is CAISEPNQPQHF. The CDR3 coding sequence is TGTGCCATCAGTGAACCCAATCAGCCCCAGCATTTT. The chain is built from TRBV10-3 and TRBJ1-5, with no clear D. CDR3 length: 12 amino acids. V was trimmed by 3 bases and J by 3 bases, leaving 3 bases between them. Germline CDR1 reads ENHRY; CDR2 reads SYGVKD.

The rearrangement joins TRBV5-4 to TRBJ1-2; 10 bases agree with TRBD1. J was trimmed by 4 bases and V by 4 bases; bases with no gene match: 4. This CDR3 contains 14 residues. Germline CDR1 is SGHNT and CDR2 is YYREEE (reference sequence). CDR3 sequence reads: CASSPGQGGYGYTF. CDR3 in DNA: TGTGCCAGCAGCCCTGGACAGGGGGGCTATGGCTACACCTTC.

The rearrangement uses TRBV4-1 and TRBJ1-1; 8 bases are shared with TRBD1. Germline loops: CDR1 MGHRA, CDR2 YSYEKL. The CDR3 has 15 amino acids. The J segment lost 5 bases and the V segment lost 1 base, leaving 6 bases of the junction unmatched. The CDR3 DNA is TGCGCCAGCAGCCAAGCTTACAGGGGGAGGACTGAAGCTTTCTTT. Protein product: CASSQAYRGRTEAFF.

V and J are TRBV5-1 and TRBJ1-1; TRBD1 agrees at 7 bases. This CDR3 is 11 amino acids long. Germline V gives CDR1 SGHRS, CDR2 YFSETQ. Trimming cost V 4 bases and J 9 bases; bases outside gene matches: 3. In DNA form, the CDR3 reads TGCGCCAGCAGCGTGGGACAGCAAGCTTTCTTT. This codes for CASSVGQQAFF.

This chain uses TRBV5-1 with TRBJ2-6, with D possibly being TRBD1 (6 bases). The germline V gene encodes CDR1 SGHRS and CDR2 YFSETQ. The CDR3 runs to 16 residues. Deletions cut 4 bases from V and 0 bases from J, with 11 bases between. The CDR3 DNA sequence: TGCGCCAGCAGCCCGCAGGGGACCTCTGGGGCCAACGTCCTGACTTTC. This codes for CASSPQGTSGANVLTF.

The V and J genes are TRBV7-2 and TRBJ2-7; tentative D call: TRBD2 (6 bases). Between the trimmed V and J ends, which lost 4 bases and 4 bases, there was a span of 17 bases. Germline CDR1 reads SGHTA; CDR2 reads FQGNSA. The CDR3 totals 15 residues. CDR3 nucleotides: TGTGCCAGCAGCTCGGGACTCCCCGTGGGATACGAGCAGTACTTC. It codes for CASSSGLPVGYEQYF.

The rearrangement uses TRBV19 and TRBJ1-2; no clear D gene. The CDR3 loop spans 13 amino acids. Germline lookup yields CDR1 LNHDA and CDR2 SQIVND (reference sequence). The V and J ends lost 0 bases and 3 bases respectively, with 5 bases between them. CDR3 sequence reads: CASSIDRYYGYTF. The DNA of the CDR3 is TGTGCCAGTAGTATAGACAGATACTATGGCTACACCTTC.